What follows is one T cell receptor beta chain and its context. The source of the sample is a study of blood T cell repertoires in COVID-19. Sequenced by immunoSEQ multiplex PCR; TCRdb stores in-frame clones only, minus some. The sample shows fewer than 70,000 clones, roughly 88% of them seen only once. After removal of 1 base from V and 1 base from J, the junction contained 6 bases not matched to a gene. CDR1 and CDR2 from the germline V gene are LNHDA and SQIVND (reference sequence). The CDR3 totals 17 residues. The sample consisted of peripheral blood. This rearrangement joins TRBV19 to TRBJ2-5, with 10 bases that match TRBD1. The TCR originated in a human donor in a cohort sampled during active COVID-19. DNA of the CDR3: TGTGCCAGTAGTATAGGCAGGGACAGGGGATCCCAAGAGACCCAGTACTTC. Translating it yields CASSIGRDRGSQETQYF.